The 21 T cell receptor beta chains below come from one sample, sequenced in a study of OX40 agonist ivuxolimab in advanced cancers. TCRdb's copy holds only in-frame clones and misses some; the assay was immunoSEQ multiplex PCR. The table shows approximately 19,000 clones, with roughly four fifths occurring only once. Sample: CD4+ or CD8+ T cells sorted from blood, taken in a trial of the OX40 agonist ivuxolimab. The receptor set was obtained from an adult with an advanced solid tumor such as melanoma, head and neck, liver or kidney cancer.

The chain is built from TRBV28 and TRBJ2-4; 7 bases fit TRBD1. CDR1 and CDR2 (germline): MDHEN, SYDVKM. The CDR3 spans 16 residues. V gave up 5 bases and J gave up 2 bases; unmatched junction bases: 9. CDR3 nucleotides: TGTGCCAGCAGTAAGACAGGGCTGGTTTCCAAAAACATTCAGTACTTC. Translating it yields CASSKTGLVSKNIQYF. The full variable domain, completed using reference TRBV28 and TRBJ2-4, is DVKVTQSSRYLVKRTGEKVFLECVQDMDHENMFWYRQDPGLGLRLIYFSYDVKMKEKGDIPEGYSVSREKKERFSLILESASTNQTSMYLCASSKTGLVSKNIQYFGAGTRLSVL.

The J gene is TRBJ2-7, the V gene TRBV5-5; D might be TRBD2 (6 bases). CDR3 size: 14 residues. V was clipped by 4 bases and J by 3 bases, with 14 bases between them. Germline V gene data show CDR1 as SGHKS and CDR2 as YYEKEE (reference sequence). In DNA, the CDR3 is TGTGCCAGCAGCACTGGAGGGCCGGGCTACGAGCAGTACTTC. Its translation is CASSTGGPGYEQYF.

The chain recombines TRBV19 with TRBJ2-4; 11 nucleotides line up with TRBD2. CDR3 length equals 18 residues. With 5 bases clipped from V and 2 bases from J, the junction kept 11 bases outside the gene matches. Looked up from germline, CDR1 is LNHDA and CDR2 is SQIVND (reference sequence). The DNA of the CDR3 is TGTGCCAGTAGTCCTGAGGCGGGACTAGCGGTTCCCAAAAACATTCAGTACTTC. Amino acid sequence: CASSPEAGLAVPKNIQYF. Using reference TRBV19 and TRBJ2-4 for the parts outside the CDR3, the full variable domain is DGGITQSPKYLFRKEGQNVTLSCEQNLNHDAMYWYRQDPGQGLRLIYYSQIVNDFQKGDIAEGYSVSREKKESFPLTVTSAQKNPTAFYLCASSPEAGLAVPKNIQYFGAGTRLSVL.

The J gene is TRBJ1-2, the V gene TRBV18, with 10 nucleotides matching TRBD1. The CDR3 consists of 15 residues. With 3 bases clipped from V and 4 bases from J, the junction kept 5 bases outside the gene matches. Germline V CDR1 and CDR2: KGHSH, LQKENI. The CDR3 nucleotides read TGTGCCAGCTCACCCGTGGGACAGGGGACCTATGGCTACACCTTC. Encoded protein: CASSPVGQGTYGYTF.

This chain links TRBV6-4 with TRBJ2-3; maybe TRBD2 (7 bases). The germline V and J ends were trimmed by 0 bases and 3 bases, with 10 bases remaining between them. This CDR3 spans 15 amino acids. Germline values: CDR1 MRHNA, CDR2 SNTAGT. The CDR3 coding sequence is TGTGCCAGCAGTGACTCAGGGGGGGGTACAGATACGCAGTATTTT. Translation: CASSDSGGGTDTQYF.

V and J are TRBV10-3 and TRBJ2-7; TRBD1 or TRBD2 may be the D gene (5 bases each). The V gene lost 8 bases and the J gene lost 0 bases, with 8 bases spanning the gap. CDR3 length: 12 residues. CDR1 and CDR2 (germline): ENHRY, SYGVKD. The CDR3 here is CAIGDASYEQYF. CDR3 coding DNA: TGTGCCATCGGGGACGCCTCCTACGAGCAGTACTTC.

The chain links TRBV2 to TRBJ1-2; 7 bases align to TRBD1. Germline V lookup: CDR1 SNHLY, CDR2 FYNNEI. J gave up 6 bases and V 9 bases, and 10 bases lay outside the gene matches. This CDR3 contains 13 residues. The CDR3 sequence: CASSLTGVNGYTF. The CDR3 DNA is TGTGCCAGTTCTTTAACAGGGGTGAATGGCTACACCTTC.

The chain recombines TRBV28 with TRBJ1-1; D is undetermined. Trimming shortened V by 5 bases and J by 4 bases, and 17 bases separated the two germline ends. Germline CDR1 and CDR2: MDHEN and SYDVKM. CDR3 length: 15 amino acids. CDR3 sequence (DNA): TGTGCCAGCAGTCTGAACCCCTACAGTATCACTGAAGCTTTCTTT. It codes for CASSLNPYSITEAFF.

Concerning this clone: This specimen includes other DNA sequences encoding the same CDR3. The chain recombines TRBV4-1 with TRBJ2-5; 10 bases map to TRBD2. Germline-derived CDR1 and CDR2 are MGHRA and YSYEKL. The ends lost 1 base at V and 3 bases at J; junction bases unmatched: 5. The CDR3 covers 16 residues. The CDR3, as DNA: TGCGCCAGCAGCCAAGTGCCGGGACTAGCGAAAGAGACCCAGTACTTC. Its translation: CASSQVPGLAKETQYF.

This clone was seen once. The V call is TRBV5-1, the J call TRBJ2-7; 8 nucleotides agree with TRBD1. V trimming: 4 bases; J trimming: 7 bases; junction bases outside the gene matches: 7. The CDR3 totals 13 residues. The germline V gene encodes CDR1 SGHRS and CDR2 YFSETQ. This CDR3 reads CASSPTGAREQYF. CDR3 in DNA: TGCGCCAGCAGCCCGACAGGGGCGCGGGAGCAGTACTTC.

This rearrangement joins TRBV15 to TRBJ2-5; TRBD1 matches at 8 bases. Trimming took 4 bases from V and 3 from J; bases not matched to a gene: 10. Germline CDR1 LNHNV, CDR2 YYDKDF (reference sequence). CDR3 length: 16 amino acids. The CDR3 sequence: CATSKGTGIYEETQYF. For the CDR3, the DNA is TGTGCCACCAGCAAAGGGACAGGCATATATGAAGAGACCCAGTACTTC.

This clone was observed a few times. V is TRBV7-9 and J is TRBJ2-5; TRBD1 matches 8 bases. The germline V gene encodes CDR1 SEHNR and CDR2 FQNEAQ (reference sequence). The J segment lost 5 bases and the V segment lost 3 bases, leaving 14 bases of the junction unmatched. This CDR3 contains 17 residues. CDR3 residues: CASSLRLKKTGVETQYF. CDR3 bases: TGTGCCAGCAGCTTGCGTCTCAAAAAGACAGGGGTGGAGACCCAGTACTTC.

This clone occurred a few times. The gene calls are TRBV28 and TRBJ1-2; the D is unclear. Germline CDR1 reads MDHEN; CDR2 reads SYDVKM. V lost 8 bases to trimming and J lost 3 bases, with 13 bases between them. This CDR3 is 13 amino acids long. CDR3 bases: TGTGCCAGCGGTGGTGGCGGATACTATGGCTACACCTTC. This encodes CASGGGGYYGYTF.

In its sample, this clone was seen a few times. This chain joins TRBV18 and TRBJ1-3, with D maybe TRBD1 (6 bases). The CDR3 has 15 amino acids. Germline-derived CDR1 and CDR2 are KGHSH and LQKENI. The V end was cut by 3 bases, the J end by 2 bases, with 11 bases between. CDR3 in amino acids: CASSPPSGAGNTIYF. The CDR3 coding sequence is TGTGCCAGCTCACCGCCCTCAGGGGCTGGAAACACCATATATTTT.

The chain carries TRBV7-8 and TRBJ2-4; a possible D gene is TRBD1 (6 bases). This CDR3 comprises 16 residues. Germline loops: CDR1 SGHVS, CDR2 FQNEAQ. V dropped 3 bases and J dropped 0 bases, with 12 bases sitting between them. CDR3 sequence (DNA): TGTGCCAGCAGCTTGAACAGGGACCTAGCCAAAAACATTCAGTACTTC. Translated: CASSLNRDLAKNIQYF.

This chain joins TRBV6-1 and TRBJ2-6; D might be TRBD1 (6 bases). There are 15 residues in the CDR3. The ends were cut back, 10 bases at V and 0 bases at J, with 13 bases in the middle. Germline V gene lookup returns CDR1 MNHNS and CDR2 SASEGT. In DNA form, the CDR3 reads TGTGCCACCAAACAGGGTTTCTCTGGGGCCAACGTCCTGACTTTC. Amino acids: CATKQGFSGANVLTF.

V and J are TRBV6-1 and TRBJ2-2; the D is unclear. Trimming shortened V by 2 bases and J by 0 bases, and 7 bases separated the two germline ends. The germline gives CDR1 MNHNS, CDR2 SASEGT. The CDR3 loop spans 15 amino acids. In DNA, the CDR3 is TGTGCCAGCAGTGAAAGGGTGGCGAACACCGGGGAGCTGTTTTTT. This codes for CASSERVANTGELFF.

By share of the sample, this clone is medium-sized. CDR3 in amino acids: CASSLVAGGNTGELFF. CDR3 coding DNA: TGTGCCAGCAGCTTAGTAGCGGGAGGGAACACCGGGGAGCTGTTTTTT. The chain uses TRBV13 and TRBJ2-2; 10 nucleotides line up with TRBD2. Germline V gives CDR1 PRHDT, CDR2 FYEKMQ (reference sequence). After removal of 1 base from V and 1 base from J, the junction contained 0 bases not matched to a gene. CDR3 length: 16 amino acids. The whole variable domain, remainder taken from reference TRBV13 and TRBJ2-2, is AAGVIQSPRHLIKEKRETATLKCYPIPRHDTVYWYQQGPGQDPQFLISFYEKMQSDKGSIPDRFSAQQFSDYHSELNMSSLELGDSALYFCASSLVAGGNTGELFFGEGSRLTVL.

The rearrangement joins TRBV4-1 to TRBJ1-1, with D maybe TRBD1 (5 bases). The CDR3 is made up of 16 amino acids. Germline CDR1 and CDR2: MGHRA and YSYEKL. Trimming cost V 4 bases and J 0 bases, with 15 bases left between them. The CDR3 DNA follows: TGCGCCAGCAGCCGCGAGGCAGGGAGCGTGAACACTGAAGCTTTCTTT. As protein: CASSREAGSVNTEAFF.

The CDR3 nucleotides read TGTGCCAGCAGTCCTGGACTAGCGGGAGTGGGTACAGATACGCAGTATTTT. Protein: CASSPGLAGVGTDTQYF. The chain employs TRBV28 and TRBJ2-3; 13 nucleotides agree with TRBD2. The CDR3 runs to 17 residues. Trimming at V came to 5 bases and at J to 3 bases, leaving 8 bases not matched to a gene. The germline gives CDR1 MDHEN, CDR2 SYDVKM. Full variable domain (outside the CDR3, taken from reference TRBV28 and TRBJ2-3): DVKVTQSSRYLVKRTGEKVFLECVQDMDHENMFWYRQDPGLGLRLIYFSYDVKMKEKGDIPEGYSVSREKKERFSLILESASTNQTSMYLCASSPGLAGVGTDTQYFGPGTRLTVL.

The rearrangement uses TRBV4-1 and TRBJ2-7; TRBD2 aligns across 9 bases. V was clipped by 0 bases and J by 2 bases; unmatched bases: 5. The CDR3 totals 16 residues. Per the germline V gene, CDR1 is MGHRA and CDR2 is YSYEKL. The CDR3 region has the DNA TGCGCCAGCAGCCAAGAAGGAGCGGGGGGTACCTACGAGCAGTACTTC. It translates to CASSQEGAGGTYEQYF.